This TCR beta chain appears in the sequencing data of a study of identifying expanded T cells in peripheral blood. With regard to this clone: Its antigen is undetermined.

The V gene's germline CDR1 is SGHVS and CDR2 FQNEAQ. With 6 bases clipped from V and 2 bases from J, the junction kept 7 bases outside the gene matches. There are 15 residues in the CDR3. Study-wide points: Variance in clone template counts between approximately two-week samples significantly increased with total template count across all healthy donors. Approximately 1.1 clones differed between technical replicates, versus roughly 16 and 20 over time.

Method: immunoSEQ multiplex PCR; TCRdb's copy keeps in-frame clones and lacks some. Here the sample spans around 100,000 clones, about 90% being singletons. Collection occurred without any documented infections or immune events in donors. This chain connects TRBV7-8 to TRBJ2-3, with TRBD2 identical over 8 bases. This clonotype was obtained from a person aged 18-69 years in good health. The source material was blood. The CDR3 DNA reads TGTGCCAGCAGGCGACCGGGACTAGACACAGATACGCAGTATTTT. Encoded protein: CASRRPGLDTDTQYF.